This entry lists 23 T cell receptor beta chains sequenced from one sample in a study of cytomegalovirus exposure and HLA in healthy donors. Vbeta (60) and Jbeta (13) primers were used in the PCR. Data came from immunoSEQ multiplex PCR; TCRdb stores just in-frame clones and leaves some out. The sample shows 120,000 or so clones, over 6.5% of them seen only once. The source material was PBMCs. All receptors come from a woman aged 40 to 49 in good health and CMV-seropositive.

In this sample, this clone turned up a few times. This chain uses TRBV2 with TRBJ1-2; D call uncertain. The V end was cut by 6 bases, the J end by 4 bases, with 9 bases between. The CDR3 spans 12 residues. Per germline, CDR1 SNHLY and CDR2 FYNNEI. In nucleotides, the CDR3 is TGTGCCAGCAGCCTCGCCGGCTATGGCTACACCTTC. This encodes CASSLAGYGYTF.

In its sample, this clone was seen a few times. The CDR3 DNA reads as TGTGCCAGCAGTTACTCGGGGGACAGGGGGCGATACGAGCAGTACTTC. Translating gives CASSYSGDRGRYEQYF. This chain links TRBV6-6 with TRBJ2-7; TRBD1 matches at 12 bases. V lost 0 bases to trimming and J lost 4 bases; unmatched junction nucleotides: 4. The V gene's germline CDR1 is MNHNY and CDR2 SVGAGI (reference sequence). The CDR3 contains 16 residues.

This clone was counted a few times. The rearrangement links TRBV5-4 to TRBJ2-6, with D maybe TRBD1 (5 bases). This CDR3 is 16 amino acids long. Germline-derived CDR1 and CDR2 are SGHNT and YYREEE (reference sequence). Between the trimmed V and J ends, which lost 1 base and 2 bases, there was a span of 10 bases. The CDR3 nucleotides are TGTGCCAGCAGCTTGAGATGGGGCGCTGGGGCCAACGTCCTGACTTTC. Translating it yields CASSLRWGAGANVLTF.

This clone was seen only a few times. V is TRBV7-6 and J is TRBJ2-7; TRBD1 matches 9 bases. Trimming took 4 bases from V and 6 from J; bases not matched to a gene: 4. CDR1 is SGHVS and CDR2 is FNYEAQ in the germline V gene. This CDR3 has 13 residues. CDR3 DNA: TGTGCCAGCAGCTGGACAGGGGTAGGCGAGCAGTACTTC. Protein sequence: CASSWTGVGEQYF.

The chain carries TRBV11-2 and TRBJ2-5; the D gene is possibly TRBD1 (6 bases). CDR3 length equals 15 residues. Germline V gene lookup returns CDR1 SGHAT and CDR2 FQNNGV. The V end lost 5 bases, the J end lost 3 bases, and 16 bases lay between the germline ends. In nucleotides, the CDR3 is TGTGCCAGCAGCCCGGTAGGGACATCCAAAGAGACCCAGTACTTC. Protein sequence: CASSPVGTSKETQYF.

This chain joins TRBV28 and TRBJ2-7; perhaps TRBD2 as D (5 bases). The CDR3 contains 12 residues. CDR1 is MDHEN, CDR2 SYDVKM, per germline. V was pared by 6 bases and J by 7 bases, with 13 bases between. The CDR3 loop reads CASRAGPGEQYF. CDR3 nucleotide sequence: TGTGCCAGCAGGGCGGGCCCGGGGGAGCAGTACTTC.

This clone was detected a few times. The chain employs TRBV25-1 and TRBJ2-2, with D perhaps TRBD2 (7 bases). Trimming cost V 7 bases and J 3 bases, with 12 bases left between them. Germline V lookup: CDR1 MGHDK, CDR2 SYGVNS. This CDR3 spans 14 amino acids. CDR3 DNA: TGTGCCAGCACGCAAGGGGGGGACACCGGGGAGCTGTTTTTT. This encodes CASTQGGDTGELFF.

The rearrangement uses TRBV7-9 and TRBJ2-7; possibly TRBD1 for D (6 bases). The germline V and J ends were trimmed by 6 bases and 7 bases, with 16 bases remaining between them. The length of the CDR3 is 13 residues. Germline lookup yields CDR1 SEHNR and CDR2 FQNEAQ (reference sequence). CDR3 region: CASRADSATEQYF. The CDR3 DNA reads as TGTGCCAGCAGAGCGGACAGCGCAACGGAGCAGTACTTC.

This clone appeared a few times. V usage is TRBV2 and J usage is TRBJ1-1, with a possible D match to TRBD1 (6 bases). There are 15 residues in the CDR3. Germline assignment: CDR1 SNHLY and CDR2 FYNNEI. Deletions cut 2 bases from V and 0 bases from J, with 10 bases between. The CDR3 DNA is TGTGCCAGCAGTGAACAGGGGACGTTGAACACTGAAGCTTTCTTT. Amino acids: CASSEQGTLNTEAFF.

This sequence joins TRBV2 and TRBJ1-1; no clear D gene. The CDR3 has 13 residues. Germline CDR1 is SNHLY and CDR2 is FYNNEI. The ends were cut back, 6 bases at V and 3 bases at J, with 11 bases in the middle. The CDR3 loop reads CASRYSGDTEAFF. DNA of the CDR3: TGTGCCAGCAGGTACAGCGGGGACACTGAAGCTTTCTTT.

This clone was detected a few times. The rearrangement uses TRBV4-1 and TRBJ1-4; D gene uncertain. Trimming shortened V by 1 base and J by 5 bases, and 11 bases separated the two germline ends. CDR3 size: 15 residues. The germline V gene has CDR1 MGHRA and CDR2 YSYEKL. The CDR3 loop reads CASSQARPRNEKLFF. DNA for the CDR3: TGCGCCAGCAGCCAAGCGCGACCGCGGAATGAAAAACTGTTTTTT.

A few counts support this clone. The rearrangement uses TRBV29-1 and TRBJ1-1, with 7 bases identical to TRBD1. Per germline, CDR1 SQVTM and CDR2 ANQGSEA. There are 12 residues in the CDR3. V lost 2 bases and J lost 6; bases outside the gene matches: 3. The CDR3 sequence is CSVETGVSEAFF. CDR3 coding DNA: TGCAGCGTTGAAACAGGGGTTTCTGAAGCTTTCTTT.

V gene TRBV14 combines with J gene TRBJ1-2; no clear D. The CDR3 sequence is 15 residues long. The germline gives CDR1 SGHDN, CDR2 FVKESK. Trimming took off 6 bases at V and 2 bases at J, with 16 bases between the two ends. The CDR3 loop reads CASSLVAGTNYGYTF. DNA for the CDR3: TGTGCCAGCAGTCTCGTTGCGGGAACCAACTATGGCTACACCTTC.

In its sample, this clone was seen a few times. The rearrangement uses TRBV18 and TRBJ1-2, with TRBD1 matching 8 bases. Losses at the gene ends were 3 bases for V and 7 bases for J; bases not matched to a gene: 4. CDR1 is KGHSH, CDR2 LQKENI, per germline. The CDR3 totals 13 residues. The DNA for the CDR3 is TGTGCCAGCTCACCGGGACAGGAGCTTGGCTACACCTTC. Protein sequence: CASSPGQELGYTF.

This clone was counted a single time. V is TRBV15 and J is TRBJ2-5, with D perhaps TRBD2 (6 bases). In germline, CDR1 is LNHNV, CDR2 YYDKDF (reference sequence). CDR3 length equals 12 residues. Trimming removed 0 bases at V and 11 bases at J, with 10 bases between. The CDR3 DNA is TGTGCCACCAGCAGAGATGGAGGGGAGCAGTACTTC. Encoded protein: CATSRDGGEQYF.

This rearrangement joins TRBV11-1 to TRBJ2-1; 7 nucleotides agree with TRBD1. CDR1 and CDR2 (germline): SGHAT, FQDESV (reference sequence). The CDR3 extends over 16 amino acids. V was pared by 1 base and J by 7 bases, with 10 bases of the junction left unmatched. The CDR3 is CASSLVDRVFENEQFF. The CDR3 DNA reads as TGTGCCAGCAGCTTAGTAGACAGGGTATTCGAAAATGAGCAGTTCTTC.

The chain recombines TRBV10-3 with TRBJ2-5; D is possibly TRBD2 (7 bases). Trimming removed 4 bases at V and 1 base at J, with 10 bases between. This CDR3 region has 14 residues. Germline assignment: CDR1 ENHRY and CDR2 SYGVKD. The CDR3 protein is CAISAAGAQETQYF. The DNA for the CDR3 is TGTGCCATCAGTGCCGCGGGGGCCCAAGAGACCCAGTACTTC.

CDR3 region: CASSFEGAGEKLFF. The CDR3 coding sequence is TGTGCCAGCAGCTTCGAGGGGGCTGGTGAAAAACTGTTTTTT. The chain joins TRBV7-9 to TRBJ1-4, with 7 positions matching TRBD1. Germline CDR1 is SEHNR and CDR2 is FQNEAQ (reference sequence). J was trimmed by 7 bases and V by 3 bases; bases with no gene match: 5. CDR3 size: 14 residues.

This clone was observed a handful of times. V and J are TRBV7-2 and TRBJ1-2; no firm D call. The germline gives CDR1 SGHTA, CDR2 FQGNSA. The CDR3 covers 15 residues. V gave up 1 base and J gave up 5 bases, with 14 bases separating them. The CDR3 spells CASSLEEARGYGYTF. The CDR3 coding sequence is TGTGCCAGCAGCTTAGAAGAAGCCAGAGGTTATGGCTACACCTTC.

In its sample, this clone was seen a few times. The chain links TRBV6-4 to TRBJ1-2; 7 bases align to TRBD1. Germline CDR1 and CDR2: MRHNA and SNTAGT. V lost 3 bases to trimming and J lost 5 bases; unmatched junction nucleotides: 6. The CDR3 totals 14 residues. This CDR3 reads CASSEEGAGYGYTF. The CDR3 region has the DNA TGTGCCAGCAGTGAAGAGGGGGCCGGGTATGGCTACACCTTC.

This clone has just a few counts. The V and J genes are TRBV4-2 and TRBJ2-7; maybe TRBD1 (6 bases). The V gene lost 0 bases and the J gene lost 3 bases, with 9 bases spanning the gap. CDR1 is LGHNA, CDR2 YNFKEQ, per germline. The CDR3 spans 14 residues. The CDR3 DNA is TGTGCCAGCAGCCAAGAGACAGGCTACTACGAGCAGTACTTC. This sequence encodes CASSQETGYYEQYF.

The chain recombines TRBV4-2 with TRBJ2-5; 8 nucleotides align to TRBD2. Germline assignment: CDR1 LGHNA and CDR2 YNFKEQ. V lost 4 bases to trimming and J lost 2 bases; unmatched junction nucleotides: 6. This CDR3 comprises 15 residues. The CDR3, as DNA: TGTGCCAGCAGCCCCACACGGGGGGGTCAAGAGACCCAGTACTTC. Protein: CASSPTRGGQETQYF.

The chain recombines TRBV19 with TRBJ1-4, with TRBD1 matching 7 bases. V lost 3 bases, J lost 7 bases, and 5 bases stayed unmatched. The length of the CDR3 is 14 residues. CDR1 is LNHDA, CDR2 SQIVND, per germline (reference sequence). The CDR3 sequence is CASSIGKGAEKLFF. The CDR3 nucleotides are TGTGCCAGTAGTATTGGGAAGGGGGCTGAAAAACTGTTTTTT. Full variable domain (rest looked up from reference TRBV19 and TRBJ1-4): DGGITQSPKYLFRKEGQNVTLSCEQNLNHDAMYWYRQDPGQGLRLIYYSQIVNDFQKGDIAEGYSVSREKKESFPLTVTSAQKNPTAFYLCASSIGKGAEKLFFGSGTQLSVL.